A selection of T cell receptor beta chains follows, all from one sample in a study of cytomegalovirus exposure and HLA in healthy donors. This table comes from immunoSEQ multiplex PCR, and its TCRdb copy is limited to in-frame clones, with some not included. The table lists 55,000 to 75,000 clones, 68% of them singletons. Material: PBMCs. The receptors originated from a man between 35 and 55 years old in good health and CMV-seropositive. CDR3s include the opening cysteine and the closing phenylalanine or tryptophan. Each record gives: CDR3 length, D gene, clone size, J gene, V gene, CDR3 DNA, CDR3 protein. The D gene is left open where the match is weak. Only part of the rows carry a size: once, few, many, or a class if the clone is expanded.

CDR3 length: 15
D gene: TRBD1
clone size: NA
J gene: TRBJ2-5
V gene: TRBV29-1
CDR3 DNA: TGCAGCGTTGAAGACTTGGACAGGGGTAAAGAGACCCAGTACTTC
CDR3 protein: CSVEDLDRGKETQYF

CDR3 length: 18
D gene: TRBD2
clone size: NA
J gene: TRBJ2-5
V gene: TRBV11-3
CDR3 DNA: TGTGCCAGCAGCCGGTGGGGGGGTAGCGGGAGGATTGGAGAGACCCAGTACTTC
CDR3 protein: CASSRWGGSGRIGETQYF

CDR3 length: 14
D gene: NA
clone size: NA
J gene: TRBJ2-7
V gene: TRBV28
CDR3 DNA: TGTGCCAGCAGCCCCGTTGACCGGCGGAACGAGCAGTACTTC
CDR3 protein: CASSPVDRRNEQYF

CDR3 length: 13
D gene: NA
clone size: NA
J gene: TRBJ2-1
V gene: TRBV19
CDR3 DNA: TGTGCCAGTAGATTACAGGAGAACAATGAGCAGTTCTTC
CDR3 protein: CASRLQENNEQFF

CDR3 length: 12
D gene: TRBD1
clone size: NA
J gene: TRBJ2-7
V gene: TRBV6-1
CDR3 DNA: TGTGCCAGCAGTGACAGGGGGTACGAGCAGTACTTC
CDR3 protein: CASSDRGYEQYF

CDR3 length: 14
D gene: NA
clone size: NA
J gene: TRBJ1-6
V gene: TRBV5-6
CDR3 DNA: TGTGCCAGCAGCTTTCTTCAGGTTAATTCACCCCTCCACTTT
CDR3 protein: CASSFLQVNSPLHF

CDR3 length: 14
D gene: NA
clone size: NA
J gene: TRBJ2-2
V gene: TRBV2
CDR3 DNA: TGTGCCAGCAAGGGGCGGGGAAGAACCGGGGAGCTGTTTTTT
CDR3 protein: CASKGRGRTGELFF

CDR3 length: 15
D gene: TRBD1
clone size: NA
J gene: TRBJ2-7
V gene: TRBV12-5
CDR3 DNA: TGTGCTAGTGGTTCCCCTACCGGGACAGGGTTAAAGCAGTACTTC
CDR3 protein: CASGSPTGTGLKQYF

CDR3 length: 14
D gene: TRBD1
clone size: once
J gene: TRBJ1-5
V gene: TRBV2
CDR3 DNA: TGTGCCAGCAGTGGTACAGGGGGCAATCAGCCCCAGCATTTT
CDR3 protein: CASSGTGGNQPQHF

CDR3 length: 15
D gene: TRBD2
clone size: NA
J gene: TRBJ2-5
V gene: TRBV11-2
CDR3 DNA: TGTGCCAGCAGCATACTAGCGGTGGGGGGAGAGACCCAGTACTTC
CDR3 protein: CASSILAVGGETQYF

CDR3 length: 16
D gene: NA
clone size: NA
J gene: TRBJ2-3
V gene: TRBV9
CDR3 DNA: TGTGCCAGCAGCGTAGGGCTACAGGGCGACACAGATACGCAGTATTTT
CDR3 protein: CASSVGLQGDTDTQYF

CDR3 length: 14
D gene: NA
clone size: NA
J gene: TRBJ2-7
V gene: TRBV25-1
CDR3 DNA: TGTGCCAGCAGTGAATCACGGGAATCGGAGTTGCAGTACTTC
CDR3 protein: CASSESRESELQYF

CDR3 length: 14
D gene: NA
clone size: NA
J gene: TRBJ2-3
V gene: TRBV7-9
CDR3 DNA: TGTGCCAGCAGCTTAGCGGCAACCCCAGATACGCAGTATTTT
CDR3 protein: CASSLAATPDTQYF

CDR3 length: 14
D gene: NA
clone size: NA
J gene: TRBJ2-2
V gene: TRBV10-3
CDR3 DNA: TGTGCCAGCAACAGGGAAGGTAACACCGGGGAGCTGTTTTTT
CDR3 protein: CASNREGNTGELFF

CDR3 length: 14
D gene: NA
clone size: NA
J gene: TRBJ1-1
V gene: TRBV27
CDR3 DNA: TGTGCCAGCAGACTCCGAGCGGGGCCCACTGAAGCTTTCTTT
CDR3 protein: CASRLRAGPTEAFF

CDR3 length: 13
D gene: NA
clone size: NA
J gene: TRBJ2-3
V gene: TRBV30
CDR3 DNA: TGTGCCTGGAGTCCTGCAGGCACAGATACGCAGTATTTT
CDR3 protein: CAWSPAGTDTQYF

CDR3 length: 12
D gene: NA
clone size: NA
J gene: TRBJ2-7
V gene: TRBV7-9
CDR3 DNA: TGTGCCAGCAGCCCTGTCGTCCACGAGCAGTACTTC
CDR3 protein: CASSPVVHEQYF

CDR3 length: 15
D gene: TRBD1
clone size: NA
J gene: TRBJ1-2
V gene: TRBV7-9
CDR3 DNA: TGTGCCAGCAGCCAACGACAGGGGGCGAACTATGGCTACACCTTC
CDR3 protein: CASSQRQGANYGYTF

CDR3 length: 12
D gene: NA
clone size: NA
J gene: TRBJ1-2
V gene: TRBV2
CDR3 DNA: TGTGCCAGCAGATTAGGCCAGGATGGCTACACCTTC
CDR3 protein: CASRLGQDGYTF

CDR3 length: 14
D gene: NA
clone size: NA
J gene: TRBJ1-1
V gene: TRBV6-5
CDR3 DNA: TGTGCCAGCAGAAGAGGGAGTGTGAACACTGAAGCTTTCTTT
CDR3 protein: CASRRGSVNTEAFF

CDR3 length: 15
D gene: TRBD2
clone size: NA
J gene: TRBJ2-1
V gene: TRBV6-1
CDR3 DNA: TGTGCCAGCAGTAGCGGGGGGTCACCCTGGAATGAGCAGTTCTTC
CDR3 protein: CASSSGGSPWNEQFF

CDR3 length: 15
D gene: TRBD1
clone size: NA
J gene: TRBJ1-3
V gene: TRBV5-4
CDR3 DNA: TGTGCCAGCAGCCCGGGACAGTACTCTGGAAACACCATATATTTT
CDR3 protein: CASSPGQYSGNTIYF

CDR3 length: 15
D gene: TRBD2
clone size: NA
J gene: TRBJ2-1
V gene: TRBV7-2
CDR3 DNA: TGTGCCAGCAGCCTTGCTCCTAGCGGTTACAATGAGCAGTTCTTC
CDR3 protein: CASSLAPSGYNEQFF

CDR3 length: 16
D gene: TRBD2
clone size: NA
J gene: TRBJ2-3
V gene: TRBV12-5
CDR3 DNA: TGTGCTAGTGGTTTGGTAATACGGGAGGGACCAGATACGCAGTATTTT
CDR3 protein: CASGLVIREGPDTQYF

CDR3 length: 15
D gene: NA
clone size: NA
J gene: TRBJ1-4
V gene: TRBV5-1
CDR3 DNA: TGCGCCAGCAGCTACGACTCCTCGAATAATGAAAAACTGTTTTTT
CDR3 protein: CASSYDSSNNEKLFF

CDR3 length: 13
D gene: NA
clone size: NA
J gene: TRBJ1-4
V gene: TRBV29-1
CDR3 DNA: TGCAGCGTGAAACAGGGTGCTGATGAAAAACTGTTTTTT
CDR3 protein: CSVKQGADEKLFF

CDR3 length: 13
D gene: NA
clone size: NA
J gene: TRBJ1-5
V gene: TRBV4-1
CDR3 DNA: TGCGCCAGCAGCCAAGGGATAGTGGGCTTACAGCATTTT
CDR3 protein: CASSQGIVGLQHF

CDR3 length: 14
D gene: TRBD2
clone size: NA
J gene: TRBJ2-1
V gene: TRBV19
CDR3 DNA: TGTGCCAGTCGGCTAGCGGGGACCAGGGATGAGCAGTTCTTC
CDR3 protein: CASRLAGTRDEQFF

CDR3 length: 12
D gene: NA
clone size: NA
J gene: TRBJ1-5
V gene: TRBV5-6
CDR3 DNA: TGTGCCAGCAGCTTGGCCACGGGGCCCCAGCATTTT
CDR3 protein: CASSLATGPQHF

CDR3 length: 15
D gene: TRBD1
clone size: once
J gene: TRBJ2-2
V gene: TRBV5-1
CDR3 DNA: TGCGCCAGCAATCCTACAGGGGCGAACACCGGGGAGCTGTTTTTT
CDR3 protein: CASNPTGANTGELFF

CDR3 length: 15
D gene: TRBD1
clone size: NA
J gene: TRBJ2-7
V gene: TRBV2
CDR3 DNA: TGTGCCAGCAGCGCGAGGGACAGGGGTTCAAGGGGGGAGTACTTC
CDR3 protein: CASSARDRGSRGEYF

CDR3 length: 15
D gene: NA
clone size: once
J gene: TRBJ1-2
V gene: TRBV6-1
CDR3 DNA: TGTGCCAGCAGTGAACATGGAGACCTACTATGGGGCTACACCTTC
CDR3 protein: CASSEHGDLLWGYTF